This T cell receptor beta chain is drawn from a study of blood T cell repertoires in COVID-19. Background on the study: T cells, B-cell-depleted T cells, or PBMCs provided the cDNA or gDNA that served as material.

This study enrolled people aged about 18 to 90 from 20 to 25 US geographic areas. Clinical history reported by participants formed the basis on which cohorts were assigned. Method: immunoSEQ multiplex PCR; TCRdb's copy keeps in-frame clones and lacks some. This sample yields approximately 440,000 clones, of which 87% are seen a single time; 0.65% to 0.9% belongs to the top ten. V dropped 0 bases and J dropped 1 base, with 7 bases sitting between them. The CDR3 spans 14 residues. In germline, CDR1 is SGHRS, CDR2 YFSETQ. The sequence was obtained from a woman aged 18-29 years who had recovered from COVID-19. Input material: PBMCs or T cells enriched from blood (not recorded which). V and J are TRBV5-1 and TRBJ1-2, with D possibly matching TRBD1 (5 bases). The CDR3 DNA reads TGCGCCAGCAGCTTGGAGGGGATTAACTATGGCTACACCTTC. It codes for CASSLEGINYGYTF. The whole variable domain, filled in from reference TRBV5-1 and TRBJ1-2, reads KAGVTQTPRYLIKTRGQQVTLSCSPISGHRSVSWYQQTPGQGLQFLFEYFSETQRNKGNFPGRFSGRQFSNSRSEMNVSTLELGDSALYLCASSLEGINYGYTFGSGTRLTVV.